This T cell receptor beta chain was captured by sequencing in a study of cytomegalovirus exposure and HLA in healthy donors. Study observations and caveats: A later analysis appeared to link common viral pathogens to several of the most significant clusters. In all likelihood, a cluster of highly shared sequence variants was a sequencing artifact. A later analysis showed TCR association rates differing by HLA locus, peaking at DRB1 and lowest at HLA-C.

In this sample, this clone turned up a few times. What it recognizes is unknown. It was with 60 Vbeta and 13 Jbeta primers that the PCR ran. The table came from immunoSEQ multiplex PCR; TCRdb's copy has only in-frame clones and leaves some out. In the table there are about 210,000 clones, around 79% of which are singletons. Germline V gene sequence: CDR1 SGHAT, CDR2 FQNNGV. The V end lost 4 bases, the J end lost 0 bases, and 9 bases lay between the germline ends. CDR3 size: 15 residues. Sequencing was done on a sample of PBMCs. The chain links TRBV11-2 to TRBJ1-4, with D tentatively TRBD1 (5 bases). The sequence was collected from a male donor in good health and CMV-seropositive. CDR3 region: CASSSGQTTNEKLFF. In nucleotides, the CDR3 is TGTGCCAGCAGCTCCGGACAAACAACTAATGAAAAACTGTTTTTT.